Listed below are T cell receptor beta chains from one sample, sequenced in a study of blood T cell repertoires in COVID-19. Here immunoSEQ multiplex PCR was the method, and the copy in TCRdb shows in-frame clones only, minus some. Of tens of thousands of clones listed, almost 85% were seen once; the top ten hold about 13%. What was sequenced was peripheral blood. These receptors all stem from a human donor in a cohort sampled during active COVID-19. The CDR3 runs from the conserved cysteine through the conserved F or W. The order of the fields is CDR3 length, D gene, J gene, clone size, V gene, CDR3 protein, CDR3 DNA. The D gene is left open where the match is weak. Clone sizes are given selectively: once, few, many, or a class where the clone is expanded.

length: 14
D: NA
J: TRBJ2-2
size: NA
V: TRBV7-3
CDR3: CASRSDTYTGELFF
DNA: TGTGCCAGCAGATCTGACACCTACACCGGGGAGCTGTTTTTT

length: 16
D: NA
J: TRBJ2-3
size: NA
V: TRBV7-3
CDR3: CASSSHSGSSTDTQYF
DNA: TGTGCCAGCAGCTCACATAGCGGATCTAGCACAGATACGCAGTATTTT

length: 13
D: NA
J: TRBJ2-2
size: NA
V: TRBV27
CDR3: CASRILATGELFF
DNA: TGTGCCAGCAGGATCCTAGCTACCGGGGAGCTGTTTTTT

length: 12
D: NA
J: TRBJ1-1
size: few
V: TRBV19
CDR3: CASRYRDSEAFF
DNA: TGTGCCAGTCGCTACCGGGACTCTGAAGCTTTCTTT

length: 14
D: NA
J: TRBJ1-1
size: NA
V: TRBV9
CDR3: CASSVGAANTEAFF
DNA: TGTGCCAGCAGCGTAGGGGCAGCGAACACTGAAGCTTTCTTT

length: 14
D: TRBD1
J: TRBJ1-1
size: few
V: TRBV19
CDR3: CASSDRDSGTEAFF
DNA: TGTGCCAGTAGTGACAGGGATTCGGGAACTGAAGCTTTCTTT

length: 13
D: TRBD1
J: TRBJ1-2
size: NA
V: TRBV3-1/TRBV3-2
CDR3: CASSPRDRYGYTF
DNA: TGTGCCAGCAGCCCCCGGGACAGGTATGGCTACACCTTC

length: 13
D: NA
J: TRBJ2-7
size: once
V: TRBV12-3/TRBV12-4
CDR3: CASSLSAAYEQYF
DNA: TGTGCCAGCAGTTTATCGGCGGCCTACGAGCAGTACTTC

length: 17
D: TRBD1
J: TRBJ1-6
size: NA
V: TRBV9
CDR3: CASSAQRTGGYNSPLHF
DNA: TGTGCCAGCAGCGCACAACGGACAGGCGGCTATAATTCACCCCTCCACTTT

length: 15
D: NA
J: TRBJ2-7
size: NA
V: TRBV28
CDR3: CASTPSGGRVHEQYF
DNA: TGTGCCAGCACCCCTTCGGGGGGCAGGGTACACGAGCAGTACTTC

length: 15
D: TRBD2
J: TRBJ2-5
size: once
V: TRBV5-1
CDR3: CASSFSQREQETQYF
DNA: TGCGCCAGCAGCTTTAGCCAGCGGGAGCAAGAGACCCAGTACTTC

length: 13
D: NA
J: TRBJ2-7
size: NA
V: TRBV6-2/TRBV6-3
CDR3: CASSRSGGSEQYF
DNA: TGTGCCAGCAGTCGATCGGGCGGGTCCGAGCAGTACTTC

length: 14
D: TRBD2
J: TRBJ2-1
size: NA
V: TRBV4-1
CDR3: CASSPSGSRDEQFF
DNA: TGCGCCAGCAGCCCGAGCGGGAGTCGGGATGAGCAGTTCTTC

length: 16
D: TRBD2
J: TRBJ2-3
size: NA
V: TRBV2
CDR3: CASSELAGAGVDTQYF
DNA: TGTGCCAGCAGTGAACTAGCGGGCGCTGGGGTAGATACGCAGTATTTT

length: 16
D: TRBD2
J: TRBJ2-3
size: NA
V: TRBV10-1
CDR3: CASSEIGGEAADTQYF
DNA: TGCGCCAGCAGTGAGATTGGGGGGGAGGCCGCGGATACGCAGTATTTT

length: 14
D: TRBD1
J: TRBJ2-5
size: NA
V: TRBV19
CDR3: CASSSTGGGETQYF
DNA: TGTGCCAGTAGTAGCACAGGGGGAGGAGAGACCCAGTACTTC

length: 17
D: NA
J: TRBJ2-2
size: NA
V: TRBV5-1
CDR3: CASSLSPTGSDTGELFF
DNA: TGCGCCAGCAGCTTGTCTCCAACAGGGTCGGACACCGGGGAGCTGTTTTTT

length: 15
D: NA
J: TRBJ2-5
size: few
V: TRBV28
CDR3: CASSEAQPAQETQYF
DNA: TGTGCCAGCAGCGAGGCACAACCTGCCCAAGAGACCCAGTACTTC

length: 15
D: TRBD1
J: TRBJ1-5
size: NA
V: TRBV5-6
CDR3: CASSYRGRSNQPQHF
DNA: TGTGCCAGCAGTTACAGGGGGCGAAGCAATCAGCCCCAGCATTTT

length: 13
D: NA
J: TRBJ1-2
size: NA
V: TRBV18
CDR3: CASSPPDSYGYTF
DNA: TGTGCCAGCTCACCACCAGACAGCTATGGCTACACCTTC

length: 15
D: NA
J: TRBJ1-3
size: once
V: TRBV6-5
CDR3: CASSYRGSTGNTIYF
DNA: TGTGCCAGCAGTTACAGGGGAAGTACTGGAAACACCATATATTTT

length: 16
D: NA
J: TRBJ2-5
size: NA
V: TRBV5-1
CDR3: CASSLAPQGRGETQYF
DNA: TGCGCCAGCAGCTTGGCCCCACAAGGGCGGGGAGAGACCCAGTACTTC

length: 17
D: TRBD1
J: TRBJ1-5
size: NA
V: TRBV28
CDR3: CASSSSAGTGGNQPQHF
DNA: TGTGCCAGCAGTTCCTCCGCCGGGACAGGGGGCAACCAGCCCCAGCATTTT

length: 16
D: NA
J: TRBJ2-3
size: once
V: TRBV5-1
CDR3: CASSLAWQAGGDTQYF
DNA: TGCGCCAGCAGCTTGGCGTGGCAGGCCGGGGGAGATACGCAGTATTTT

length: 13
D: TRBD2
J: TRBJ2-1
size: NA
V: TRBV6-4
CDR3: CASSAQGGVEQFF
DNA: TGTGCCAGCAGTGCTCAGGGAGGGGTTGAGCAGTTCTTC

length: 14
D: NA
J: TRBJ2-1
size: NA
V: TRBV7-8
CDR3: CASSLDRAYNEQFF
DNA: TGTGCCAGCAGCTTAGACAGGGCTTACAATGAGCAGTTCTTC

length: 14
D: NA
J: TRBJ1-5
size: NA
V: TRBV28
CDR3: CASSSGQFNQPQHF
DNA: TGTGCCAGCAGTTCAGGACAGTTCAATCAGCCCCAGCATTTT

length: 16
D: TRBD2
J: TRBJ2-1
size: NA
V: TRBV7-2
CDR3: CASSLAERGGYNEQFF
DNA: TGTGCCAGCAGCTTAGCTGAGCGGGGTGGGTACAATGAGCAGTTCTTC

length: 18
D: TRBD2
J: TRBJ2-2
size: NA
V: TRBV5-1
CDR3: CASSSTLSTSGNTGELFF
DNA: TGCGCCAGCAGCTCAACACTATCGACTAGCGGCAACACCGGGGAGCTGTTTTTT

length: 15
D: TRBD1
J: TRBJ1-2
size: NA
V: TRBV6-6
CDR3: CASSYPQGLNYGYTF
DNA: TGTGCCAGCAGTTACCCACAGGGGTTGAACTATGGCTACACCTTC

length: 15
D: TRBD1
J: TRBJ1-6
size: NA
V: TRBV27
CDR3: CASSLWDRANSPLHF
DNA: TGTGCCAGCAGTTTATGGGACAGGGCCAATTCACCCCTCCACTTT

length: 15
D: NA
J: TRBJ1-1
size: NA
V: TRBV7-9
CDR3: CASSLDQGNYMEAFF
DNA: TGTGCCAGCAGCTTAGATCAGGGGAACTATATGGAAGCTTTCTTT

length: 14
D: NA
J: TRBJ2-7
size: NA
V: TRBV6-5
CDR3: CASRKITPQGEQYF
DNA: TGTGCCAGCAGAAAAATAACTCCTCAGGGCGAGCAGTACTTC

length: 15
D: NA
J: TRBJ1-4
size: NA
V: TRBV5-6
CDR3: CASSPQATTNEKLFF
DNA: TGTGCCAGCAGTCCGCAGGCTACAACTAATGAAAAACTGTTTTTT

length: 11
D: NA
J: TRBJ1-1
size: NA
V: TRBV12-3/TRBV12-4
CDR3: CASSPGSEAFF
DNA: TGTGCCAGCAGTCCGGGTTCTGAAGCTTTCTTT

length: 12
D: NA
J: TRBJ1-5
size: NA
V: TRBV28
CDR3: CASSLLEQPQHF
DNA: TGTGCCAGCAGTTTATTGGAGCAGCCCCAGCATTTT

length: 14
D: NA
J: TRBJ2-7
size: NA
V: TRBV4-2
CDR3: CASSQDAETHEQYF
DNA: TGTGCCAGCAGCCAAGATGCAGAAACCCACGAGCAGTACTTC

length: 15
D: TRBD2
J: TRBJ2-1
size: NA
V: TRBV7-3
CDR3: CASSKREGQYNEQFF
DNA: TGTGCCAGCAGCAAGCGGGAGGGCCAGTACAATGAGCAGTTCTTC

length: 14
D: TRBD2
J: TRBJ2-7
size: NA
V: TRBV28
CDR3: CASTVVGGRDEQYF
DNA: TGTGCCAGCACCGTGGTTGGAGGGAGGGACGAGCAGTACTTC

length: 16
D: NA
J: TRBJ1-1
size: NA
V: TRBV18
CDR3: CASSPPSRGRGTEAFF
DNA: TGTGCCAGCTCACCACCGAGTCGGGGAAGAGGCACTGAAGCTTTCTTT

length: 16
D: NA
J: TRBJ2-7
size: NA
V: TRBV24-1
CDR3: CATSDPQGGVPYEQYF
DNA: TGTGCCACCAGTGATCCCCAGGGTGGAGTACCCTACGAGCAGTACTTC

length: 14
D: TRBD2
J: TRBJ2-5
size: NA
V: TRBV5-4
CDR3: CASRPTSGEETQYF
DNA: TGTGCCAGCAGACCGACTAGCGGGGAGGAGACCCAGTACTTC

length: 15
D: TRBD2
J: TRBJ2-2
size: NA
V: TRBV5-4
CDR3: CASSHTSGGAGELFF
DNA: TGTGCCAGCAGCCATACTAGCGGAGGGGCCGGGGAGCTGTTTTTT

length: 15
D: TRBD2
J: TRBJ2-1
size: NA
V: TRBV6-6
CDR3: CASRRAGGPFNEQFF
DNA: TGTGCCAGCAGGCGAGCGGGAGGGCCCTTCAATGAGCAGTTCTTC

length: 15
D: TRBD1
J: TRBJ2-1
size: NA
V: TRBV9
CDR3: CASSVGQGAYNEQFF
DNA: TGTGCCAGCAGCGTAGGACAGGGGGCCTACAATGAGCAGTTCTTC

length: 16
D: NA
J: TRBJ2-6
size: NA
V: TRBV7-3
CDR3: CASSPGGFSGANVLTF
DNA: TGTGCCAGCAGCCCCGGGGGTTTCTCTGGGGCCAACGTCCTGACTTTC

length: 15
D: NA
J: TRBJ2-1
size: NA
V: TRBV7-2
CDR3: CASSLVRERHNEQFF
DNA: TGTGCCAGCAGCTTAGTTCGGGAGAGACACAATGAGCAGTTCTTC

length: 15
D: NA
J: TRBJ1-3
size: NA
V: TRBV7-9
CDR3: CASSSLGTSGNTIYF
DNA: TGTGCCAGCAGCTCCTTAGGGACATCAGGAAACACCATATATTTT

length: 12
D: NA
J: TRBJ1-6
size: NA
V: TRBV7-8
CDR3: CASSLVGGTLHF
DNA: TGTGCCAGCAGCTTAGTTGGAGGAACCCTCCACTTT

length: 17
D: TRBD1
J: TRBJ1-3
size: few
V: TRBV4-3
CDR3: CASSRRSTGGSGNTIYF
DNA: TGCGCCAGCAGCCGCCGCTCGACAGGGGGGTCTGGAAACACCATATATTTT

length: 18
D: TRBD1
J: TRBJ1-1
size: NA
V: TRBV11-2
CDR3: CASSTLKPTQGWDTEAFF
DNA: TGTGCCAGCAGCACATTAAAGCCGACACAGGGGTGGGACACTGAAGCTTTCTTT

length: 15
D: TRBD2
J: TRBJ2-2
size: NA
V: TRBV6-4
CDR3: CASSPGTSGTGELFF
DNA: TGTGCCAGCAGTCCCGGGACTAGCGGAACCGGGGAGCTGTTTTTT

length: 18
D: NA
J: TRBJ2-5
size: NA
V: TRBV19
CDR3: CASSPRGPGAPLQETQYF
DNA: TGTGCCAGTAGTCCCCGCGGTCCAGGGGCCCCCTTACAAGAGACCCAGTACTTC

length: 15
D: TRBD2
J: TRBJ2-1
size: NA
V: TRBV5-6
CDR3: CASSPGLAAYNEQFF
DNA: TGTGCCAGCAGCCCGGGACTAGCGGCTTACAATGAGCAGTTCTTC